The 8 T cell receptor beta chains below come from one sample, sequenced in a study of Ad26.COV2.S vaccination and SARS-CoV-2 variants. Repertoires were generated with immunoSEQ multiplex PCR, while TCRdb's copy carries only in-frame clones and drops some. The table lists fewer than 500,000 clones, about 92% of them singletons. As to treatment: about 20 received Ad26.COV2.S at low or high dose, single or two shots; 5 received placebo; per-sample allocation not given. Following the first vaccine or placebo injection, samples were taken on day 63. This specimen consisted of peripheral blood, obtained in a trial of Ad26.COV2.S vaccine versus placebo. Every receptor here comes from a person aged 18-60 years who received the Ad26.COV2.S COVID-19 vaccine or a placebo.

The chain links TRBV5-1 to TRBJ2-1; D gene unclear. V was trimmed by 4 bases and J by 7 bases, leaving 21 bases between them. Germline CDR1 reads SGHRS; CDR2 reads YFSETQ. This CDR3 is 16 amino acids long. CDR3 sequence: CASSLVSNLLLNEQFF. The CDR3 region has the DNA TGCGCCAGCAGCCTCGTCTCTAACCTATTACTAAATGAGCAGTTCTTC. The full variable domain, with the rest looked up from reference TRBV5-1 and TRBJ2-1, is KAGVTQTPRYLIKTRGQQVTLSCSPISGHRSVSWYQQTPGQGLQFLFEYFSETQRNKGNFPGRFSGRQFSNSRSEMNVSTLELGDSALYLCASSLVSNLLLNEQFFGPGTRLTVL.

The chain uses TRBV5-4 and TRBJ1-1, with D unresolved. Per the germline V gene, CDR1 is SGHNT and CDR2 is YYREEE (reference sequence). Trimming took off 0 bases at V and 1 base at J, with 7 bases between the two ends. This CDR3 region has 14 residues. The CDR3 is CASSLENRNTEAFF. The DNA for the CDR3 is TGTGCCAGCAGCTTGGAGAATAGGAACACTGAAGCTTTCTTT.

Comment on this clone: At one end, the junction sequence differs from germline, possibly due to a read error. In DNA, the CDR3 is TGCAGTGGTAGATGGCGGACTGAAGCTTTCTTT. This encodes CSGRWRTEAFF. The V call is TRBV20-1, the J call TRBJ1-1; the D is unclear. Germline V gene sequence: CDR1 DFQATT, CDR2 SNEGSKA (reference sequence). The length of the CDR3 is 11 residues.

This clone was counted a single time. The rearrangement joins TRBV6-7 to TRBJ2-3; 7 nucleotides line up with TRBD2. TRBV6-7 is an ORF, and what it does is uncertain. V was clipped by 7 bases and J by 2 bases; unmatched bases: 12. The CDR3 runs 16 residues. Here the CDR3 reads CASIGGKRKDTDTQYF. The CDR3 DNA reads as TGTGCCAGCATCGGGGGGAAGCGGAAAGACACAGATACGCAGTATTTT.

The count of this clone is one. The chain employs TRBV19 and TRBJ2-7; the D is unclear. CDR1 is LNHDA, CDR2 SQIVND, per germline (reference sequence). V lost 1 base and J 7 bases, leaving 11 bases between the germline ends. The length of the CDR3 is 13 residues. As DNA, the CDR3 is TGTGCCAGTAGTATAGGGGCCGGTGGTGAGCAGTACTTC. Protein: CASSIGAGGEQYF.

The chain joins TRBV2 to TRBJ2-5; a possible D gene is TRBD1 (5 bases). The CDR3 sequence is 13 residues long. Trimming took 4 bases from V and 7 from J, leaving 13 bases between them. Per the germline V gene, CDR1 is SNHLY and CDR2 is FYNNEI. CDR3 DNA sequence: TGTGCCAGCAGTGCCGGCAGGGAAGGGACCCAGTACTTC. The encoded protein is CASSAGREGTQYF.

The chain employs TRBV24-1 and TRBJ2-1; 7 nucleotides match TRBD2. The V gene's germline CDR1 is KGHDR and CDR2 SFDVKD. This CDR3 contains 16 residues. The V gene end was trimmed by 2 bases and the J gene end by 0 bases; junction bases not matched to a gene: 3. CDR3 region: CATSDSSGNSYNEQFF. CDR3 sequence (DNA): TGTGCCACCAGTGATTCTAGCGGTAACTCCTACAATGAGCAGTTCTTC.

The chain recombines TRBV24-1 with TRBJ2-1; D is possibly TRBD2 (5 bases). V was shortened by 6 bases and J by 3 bases, with 14 bases between the two germline ends. Germline CDR1 KGHDR, CDR2 SFDVKD. The CDR3 loop spans 15 amino acids. The CDR3 coding sequence is TGTGCCACCAGTAAAGCCGGGGTAAACTACAATGAGCAGTTCTTC. The encoded protein is CATSKAGVNYNEQFF.